This T cell receptor beta chain appears in the sequencing data of a study of Ad26.COV2.S vaccination and SARS-CoV-2 variants. Regarding the study as a whole: It was reported that spike-specific CD8+ and CD4+ T cell responses were substantially broad after vaccination. Vaccine and placebo recipients had similar non-spike TCR breadth.

Repertoires were generated with immunoSEQ multiplex PCR, while TCRdb's copy carries only in-frame clones and drops some. The data hold approximately 140,000 clones, with 75% to 90% observed a single time. A note on this clone: What it recognizes is unknown.

From germline, CDR1 is SGHRS and CDR2 YFSETQ. The V and J ends lost 4 bases and 0 bases, in that order; junction bases with no gene match: 6. This CDR3 has 15 residues. The source material was peripheral blood, sampled after recovery from COVID-19. The source is a human donor who had recovered from COVID-19. The gene calls are TRBV5-1 and TRBJ1-1; TRBD1 aligns across 7 bases. The CDR3 sequence is CASSVGTAMNTEAFF. The CDR3 DNA reads TGCGCCAGCAGCGTGGGGACAGCTATGAACACTGAAGCTTTCTTT.